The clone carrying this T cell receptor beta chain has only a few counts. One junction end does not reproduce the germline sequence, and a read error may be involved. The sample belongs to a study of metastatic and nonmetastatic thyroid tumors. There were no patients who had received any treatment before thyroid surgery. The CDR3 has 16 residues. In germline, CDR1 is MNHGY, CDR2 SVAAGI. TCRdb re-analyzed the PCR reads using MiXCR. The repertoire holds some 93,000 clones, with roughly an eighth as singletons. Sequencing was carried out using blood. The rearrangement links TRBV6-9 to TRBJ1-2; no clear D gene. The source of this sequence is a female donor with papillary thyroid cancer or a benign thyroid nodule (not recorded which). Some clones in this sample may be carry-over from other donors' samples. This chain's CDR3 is CASSHSLPTGAEGYTF. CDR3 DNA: TGTGCCAGCAGTCATTCACTCCCGACGGGTGCGGAGGGCTACACCTTC.